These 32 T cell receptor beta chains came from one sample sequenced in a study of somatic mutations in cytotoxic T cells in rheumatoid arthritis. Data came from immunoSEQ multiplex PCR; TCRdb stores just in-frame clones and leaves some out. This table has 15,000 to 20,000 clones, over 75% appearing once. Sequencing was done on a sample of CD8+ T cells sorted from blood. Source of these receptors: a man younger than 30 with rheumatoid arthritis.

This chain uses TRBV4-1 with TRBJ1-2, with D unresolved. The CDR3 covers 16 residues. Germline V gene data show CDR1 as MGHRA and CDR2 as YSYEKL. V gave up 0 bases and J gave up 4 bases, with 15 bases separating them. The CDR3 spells CASSQELGIIGYGYTF. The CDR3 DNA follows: TGCGCCAGCAGCCAAGAATTGGGGATAATAGGCTATGGCTACACCTTC.

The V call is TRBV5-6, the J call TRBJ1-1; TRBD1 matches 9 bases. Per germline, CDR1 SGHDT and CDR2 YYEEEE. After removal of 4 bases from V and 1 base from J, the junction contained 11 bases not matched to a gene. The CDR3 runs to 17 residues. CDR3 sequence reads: CASSPGWDRESNTEAFF. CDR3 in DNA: TGTGCCAGCAGCCCCGGGTGGGACAGGGAGTCGAACACTGAAGCTTTCTTT.

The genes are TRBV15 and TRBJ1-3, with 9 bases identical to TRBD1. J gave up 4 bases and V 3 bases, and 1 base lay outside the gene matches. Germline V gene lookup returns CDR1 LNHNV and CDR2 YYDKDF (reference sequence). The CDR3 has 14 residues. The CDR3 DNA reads TGTGCCACCAGCAGGACAGGGGGAGGAAACACCATATATTTT. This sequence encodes CATSRTGGGNTIYF.

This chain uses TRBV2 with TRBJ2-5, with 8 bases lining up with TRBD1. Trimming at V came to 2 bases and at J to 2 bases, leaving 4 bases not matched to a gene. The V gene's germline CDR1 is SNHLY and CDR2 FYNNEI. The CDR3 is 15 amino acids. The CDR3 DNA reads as TGTGCCAGCAGTGAAAAGGGACAGGAGCAAGAGACCCAGTACTTC. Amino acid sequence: CASSEKGQEQETQYF.

The CDR3 nucleotides read TGTGCCAGCTCACCACTTCCCTTTTATCGGGCGGGCCCCTACGGTGATACGCAGTATTTT. The encoded protein is CASSPLPFYRAGPYGDTQYF. The V and J genes are TRBV18 and TRBJ2-3, with a weak D call TRBD2 (5 bases). Trimming took 1 base from V and 6 from J, leaving 29 bases between them. This CDR3 is built from 20 residues. Germline V gene sequence: CDR1 KGHSH, CDR2 LQKENI.

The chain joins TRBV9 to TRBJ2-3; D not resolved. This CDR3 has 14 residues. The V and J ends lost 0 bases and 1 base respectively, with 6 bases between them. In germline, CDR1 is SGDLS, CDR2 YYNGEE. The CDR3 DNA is TGTGCCAGCAGCGTAGAGGGCGGCACAGATACGCAGTATTTT. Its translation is CASSVEGGTDTQYF.

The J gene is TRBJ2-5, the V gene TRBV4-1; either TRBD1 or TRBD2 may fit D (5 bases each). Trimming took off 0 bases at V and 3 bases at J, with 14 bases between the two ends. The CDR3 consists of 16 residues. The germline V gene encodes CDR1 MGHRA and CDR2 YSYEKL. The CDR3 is CASSQDRDRRKETQYF. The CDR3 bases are TGCGCCAGCAGCCAAGATCGGGACCGGAGGAAAGAGACCCAGTACTTC.

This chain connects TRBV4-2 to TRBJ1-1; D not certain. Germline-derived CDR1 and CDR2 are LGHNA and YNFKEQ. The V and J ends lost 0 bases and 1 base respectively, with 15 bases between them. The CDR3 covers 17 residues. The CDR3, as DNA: TGTGCCAGCAGCCAAGATTCCCCCCAGTCATGGAACACTGAAGCTTTCTTT. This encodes CASSQDSPQSWNTEAFF.

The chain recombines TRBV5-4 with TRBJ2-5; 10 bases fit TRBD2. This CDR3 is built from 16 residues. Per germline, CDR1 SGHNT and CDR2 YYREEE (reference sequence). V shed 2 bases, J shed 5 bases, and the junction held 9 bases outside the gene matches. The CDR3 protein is CASSFPAGGPEETQYF. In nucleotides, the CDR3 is TGTGCCAGCAGCTTCCCAGCGGGGGGGCCGGAGGAGACCCAGTACTTC.

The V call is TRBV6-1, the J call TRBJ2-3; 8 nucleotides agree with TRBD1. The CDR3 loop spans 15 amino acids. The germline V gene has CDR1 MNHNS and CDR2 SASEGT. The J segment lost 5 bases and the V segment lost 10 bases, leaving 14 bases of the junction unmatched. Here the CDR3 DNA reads TGTGCCATGAGGACAGGGTTTAAAGTTTTAGATACGCAGTATTTT. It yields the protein CAMRTGFKVLDTQYF.

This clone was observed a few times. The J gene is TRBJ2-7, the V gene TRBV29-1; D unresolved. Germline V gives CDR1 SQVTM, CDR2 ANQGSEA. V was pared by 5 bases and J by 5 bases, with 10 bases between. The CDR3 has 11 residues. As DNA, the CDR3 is TGCAGCGTTTGGGTTGAGGACGAGCAGTACTTC. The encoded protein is CSVWVEDEQYF.

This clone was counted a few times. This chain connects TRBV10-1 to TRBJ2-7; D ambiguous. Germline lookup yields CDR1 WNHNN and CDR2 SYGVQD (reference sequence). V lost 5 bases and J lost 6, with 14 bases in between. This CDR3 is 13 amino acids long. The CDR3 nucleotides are TGCGCCAGCAGTAAGGCAGTTTCCGGCGAGCAGTACTTC. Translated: CASSKAVSGEQYF.

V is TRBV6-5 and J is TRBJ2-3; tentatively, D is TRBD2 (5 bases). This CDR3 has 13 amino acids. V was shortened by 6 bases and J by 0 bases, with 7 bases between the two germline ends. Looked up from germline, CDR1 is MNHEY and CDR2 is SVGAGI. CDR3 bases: TGTGCCAGCAGACGGACTAGCACAGATACGCAGTATTTT. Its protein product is CASRRTSTDTQYF.

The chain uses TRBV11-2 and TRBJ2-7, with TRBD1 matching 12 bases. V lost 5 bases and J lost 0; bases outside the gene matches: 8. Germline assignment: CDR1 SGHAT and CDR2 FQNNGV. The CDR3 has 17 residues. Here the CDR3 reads CASSRGTGGLSSYEQYF. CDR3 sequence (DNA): TGTGCCAGCAGCCGCGGGACAGGGGGCCTTAGCTCCTACGAGCAGTACTTC.

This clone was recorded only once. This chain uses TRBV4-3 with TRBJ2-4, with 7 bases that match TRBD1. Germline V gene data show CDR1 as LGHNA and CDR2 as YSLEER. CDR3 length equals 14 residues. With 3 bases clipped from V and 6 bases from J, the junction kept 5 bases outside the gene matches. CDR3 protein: CASSQDRWPNIQYF. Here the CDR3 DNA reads TGCGCCAGCAGCCAGGACAGGTGGCCAAACATTCAGTACTTC.

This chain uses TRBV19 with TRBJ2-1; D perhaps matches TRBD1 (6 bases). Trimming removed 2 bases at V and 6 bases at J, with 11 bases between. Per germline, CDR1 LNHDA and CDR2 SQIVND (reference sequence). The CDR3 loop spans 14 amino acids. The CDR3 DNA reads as TGTGCCAGTAGTATAACCGGACAGAGCAATGAGCAGTTCTTC. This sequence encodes CASSITGQSNEQFF.

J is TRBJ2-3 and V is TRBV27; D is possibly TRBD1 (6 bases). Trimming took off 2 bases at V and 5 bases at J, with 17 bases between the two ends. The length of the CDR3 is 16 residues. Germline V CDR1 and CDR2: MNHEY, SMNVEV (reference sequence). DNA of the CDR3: TGTGCCAGCAGTTTAGGCGTGATGGGGGCGGGAGATACGCAGTATTTT. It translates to CASSLGVMGAGDTQYF.

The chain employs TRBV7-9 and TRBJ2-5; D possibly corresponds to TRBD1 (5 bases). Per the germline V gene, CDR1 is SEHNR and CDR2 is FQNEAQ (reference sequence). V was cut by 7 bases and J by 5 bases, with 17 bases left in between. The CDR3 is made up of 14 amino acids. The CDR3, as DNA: TGTGCCAGCACTTTTTCAGGGATAGTGGAGACCCAGTACTTC. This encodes CASTFSGIVETQYF.

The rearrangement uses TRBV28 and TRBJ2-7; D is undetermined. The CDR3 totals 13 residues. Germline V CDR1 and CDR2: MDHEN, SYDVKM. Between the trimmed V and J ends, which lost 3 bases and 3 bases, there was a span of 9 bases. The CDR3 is CASSFGLLYEQYF. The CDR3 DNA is TGTGCCAGCAGTTTCGGTCTGCTCTACGAGCAGTACTTC.

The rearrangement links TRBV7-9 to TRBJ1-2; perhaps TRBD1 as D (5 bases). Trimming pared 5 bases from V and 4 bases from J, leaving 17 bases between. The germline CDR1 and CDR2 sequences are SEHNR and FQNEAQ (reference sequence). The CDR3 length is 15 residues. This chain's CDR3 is CASSPGPIVLYGYTF. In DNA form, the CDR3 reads TGTGCCAGCAGCCCGGGACCTATAGTCCTCTATGGCTACACCTTC.

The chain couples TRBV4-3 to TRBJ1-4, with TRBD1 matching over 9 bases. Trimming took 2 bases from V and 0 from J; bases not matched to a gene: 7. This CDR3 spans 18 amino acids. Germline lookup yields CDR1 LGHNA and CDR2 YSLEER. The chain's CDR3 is CASSQYRDRATTNEKLFF. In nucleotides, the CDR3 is TGCGCCAGCAGCCAATACCGGGACAGGGCAACAACTAATGAAAAACTGTTTTTT.

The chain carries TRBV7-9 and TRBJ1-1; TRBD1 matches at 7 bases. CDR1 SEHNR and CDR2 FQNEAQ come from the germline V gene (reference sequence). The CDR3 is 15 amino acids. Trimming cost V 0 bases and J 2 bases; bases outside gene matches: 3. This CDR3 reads CASSLAGGGNTEAFF. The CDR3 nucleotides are TGTGCCAGCAGCTTAGCAGGGGGCGGTAACACTGAAGCTTTCTTT.

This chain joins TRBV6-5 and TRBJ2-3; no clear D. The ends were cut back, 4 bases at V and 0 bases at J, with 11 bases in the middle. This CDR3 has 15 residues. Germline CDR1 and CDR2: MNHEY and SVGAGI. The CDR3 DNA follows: TGTGCCAGCAGTTCGCAAAGAGAGAGCACAGATACGCAGTATTTT. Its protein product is CASSSQRESTDTQYF.

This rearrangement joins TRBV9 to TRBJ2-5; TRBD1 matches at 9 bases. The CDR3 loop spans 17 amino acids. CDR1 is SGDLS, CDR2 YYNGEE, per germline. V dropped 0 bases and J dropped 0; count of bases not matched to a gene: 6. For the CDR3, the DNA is TGTGCCAGCAGCGTAGGACAGGGGGGGGAGTACCAAGAGACCCAGTACTTC. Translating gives CASSVGQGGEYQETQYF.

The CDR3 spells CAISERGQPQHF. In nucleotides, the CDR3 is TGTGCCATCAGTGAACGAGGACAGCCCCAGCATTTT. The chain combines TRBV10-3 with TRBJ1-5; no reliable D call. Germline V CDR1 and CDR2: ENHRY, SYGVKD. Trimming cost V 3 bases and J 7 bases, with 7 bases left between them. CDR3 size: 12 residues.

The CDR3 sequence is CASSLVIDRGEKLFF. The CDR3 bases are TGTGCCAGCAGTTTAGTAATTGACAGGGGGGAAAAACTGTTTTTT. The rearrangement uses TRBV28 and TRBJ1-4; 9 nucleotides align to TRBD1. Germline V gene data show CDR1 as MDHEN and CDR2 as SYDVKM. This CDR3 region has 15 residues. Trimming cost V 2 bases and J 8 bases; bases outside gene matches: 6.

In DNA form, the CDR3 reads TGTGCCAGCAGCTTGACTAGCGGGGTAGGCTCCGAGCAGTACTTC. This sequence encodes CASSLTSGVGSEQYF. The J gene is TRBJ2-7, the V gene TRBV7-2, with 11 bases matching TRBD2. CDR3 size: 15 residues. Unmatched junction bases numbered 7, after V lost 3 bases and J lost 6 bases. Germline V CDR1 and CDR2: SGHTA, FQGNSA.

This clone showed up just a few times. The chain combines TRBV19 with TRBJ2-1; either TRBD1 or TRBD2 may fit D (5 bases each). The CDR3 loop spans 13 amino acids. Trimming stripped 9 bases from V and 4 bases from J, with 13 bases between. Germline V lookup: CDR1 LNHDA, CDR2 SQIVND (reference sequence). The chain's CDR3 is CASGTDFYNEQFF. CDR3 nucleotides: TGTGCCAGCGGGACGGATTTTTACAATGAGCAGTTCTTC.

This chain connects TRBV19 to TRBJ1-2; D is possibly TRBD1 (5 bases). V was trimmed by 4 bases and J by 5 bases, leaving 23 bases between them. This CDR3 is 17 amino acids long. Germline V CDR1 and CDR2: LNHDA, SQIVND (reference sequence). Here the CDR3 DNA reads TGTGCCAGTAGTACACCAAGGGGAAGTACGTGGAGATATGGCTACACCTTC. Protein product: CASSTPRGSTWRYGYTF.

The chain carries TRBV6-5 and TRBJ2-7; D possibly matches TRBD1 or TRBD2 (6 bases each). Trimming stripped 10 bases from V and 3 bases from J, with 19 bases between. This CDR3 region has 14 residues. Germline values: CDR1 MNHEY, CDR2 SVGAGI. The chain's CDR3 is CATASLGGFYEQYF. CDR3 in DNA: TGTGCCACCGCAAGCCTCGGGGGCTTCTACGAGCAGTACTTC.

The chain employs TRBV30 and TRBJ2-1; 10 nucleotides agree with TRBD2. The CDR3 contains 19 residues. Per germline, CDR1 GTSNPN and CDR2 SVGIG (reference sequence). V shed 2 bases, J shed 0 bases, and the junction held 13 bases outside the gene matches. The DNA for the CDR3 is TGTGCCTGGAGTCGTAGTAAGCGGGGGGGGCGCCCCTCCTACAATGAGCAGTTCTTC. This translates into CAWSRSKRGGRPSYNEQFF.

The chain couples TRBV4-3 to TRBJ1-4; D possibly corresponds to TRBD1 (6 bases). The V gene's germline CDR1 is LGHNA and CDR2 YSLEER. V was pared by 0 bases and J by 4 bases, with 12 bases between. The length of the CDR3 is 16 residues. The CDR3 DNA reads TGCGCCAGCAGCCAAGATTGGGGGCGGAATAATGAAAAACTGTTTTTT. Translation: CASSQDWGRNNEKLFF.